These 17 T cell receptor beta chains share one sample of origin, sequenced in a study of cytomegalovirus exposure and HLA in healthy donors (dated by TCRdb to about 2017). Receptor libraries were prepared by the immunoSEQ multiplex PCR assay. TCRdb retrieved this table from immuneACCESS and kept in-frame rearrangements only. Not all clones are present; in checked studies, unresolved V genes account for under half, and no reason is known for the remainder. In this sample the table shows about 120,000 clones, approximately 91% of which occur a single time. The ten largest clones add up to 2% of the sample. The sample consisted of PBMCs. These receptors all come from a woman between 18 and 30 years old in good health and CMV-seronegative.

This clone was recorded once. The chain has TRBV5-1 and TRBJ1-2; 10 positions agree with TRBD1. Trimming at V came to 5 bases and at J to 8 bases, leaving 12 bases not matched to a gene. In germline, CDR1 is SGHRS, CDR2 YFSETQ. CDR3 size: 15 residues. CDR3 loop: CASRIDRGQARGYTF. Written as DNA, the CDR3 is TGCGCCAGCAGGATTGACAGGGGGCAGGCTAGGGGCTACACCTTC.

The V gene is TRBV29-1, the J gene TRBJ2-1; TRBD2 aligns across 14 bases. Per the germline V gene, CDR1 is SQVTM and CDR2 is ANQGSEA. The CDR3 is 14 residues long. The V segment lost 8 bases and the J segment 7 bases; nucleotides outside the gene matches: 7. In nucleotides, the CDR3 is TGCAGCTACCACGGGACTAGCGGGAGTAATGAGCAGTTCTTC. Encoded protein: CSYHGTSGSNEQFF.

This clone was observed a few times. The chain couples TRBV5-1 to TRBJ2-7; 10 nucleotides line up with TRBD2. Germline CDR1 is SGHRS and CDR2 is YFSETQ. The trim removed 5 bases at V and 2 bases at J, leaving 10 bases unmatched. CDR3 length: 16 amino acids. This chain's CDR3 is CASSSVGLAAAYEQYF. CDR3 DNA sequence: TGCGCCAGCAGTTCGGTAGGACTAGCGGCTGCCTACGAGCAGTACTTC.

The rearrangement links TRBV29-1 to TRBJ2-6; D gene ambiguous. The CDR3 totals 14 residues. The germline V and J ends were trimmed by 4 bases and 0 bases, with 7 bases remaining between them. Germline CDR1 SQVTM, CDR2 ANQGSEA. The DNA for the CDR3 is TGCAGCGTTGGCGAGATCTCTGGGGCCAACGTCCTGACTTTC. Encoded protein: CSVGEISGANVLTF.

The chain recombines TRBV7-9 with TRBJ2-6, with 14 bases that match TRBD2. The CDR3 totals 18 residues. J gave up 0 bases and V 7 bases, and 5 bases lay outside the gene matches. Germline lookup yields CDR1 SEHNR and CDR2 FQNEAQ (reference sequence). The CDR3 loop is CASKGLAGASSGANVLTF. In DNA form, the CDR3 reads TGTGCCAGCAAGGGACTAGCGGGAGCCAGCTCTGGGGCCAACGTCCTGACTTTC.

In DNA, the CDR3 is TGTGCCAGTAGTACCGCGGGGATCCGCTCTGGAAACACCATATATTTT. Its protein product is CASSTAGIRSGNTIYF. The chain recombines TRBV19 with TRBJ1-3; no definite D call. In germline, CDR1 is LNHDA, CDR2 SQIVND (reference sequence). V gave up 4 bases and J gave up 0 bases, with 13 bases separating them. The CDR3 length is 16 residues.

The chain recombines TRBV11-3 with TRBJ2-6, with TRBD1 matching 9 bases. The CDR3 has 17 residues. After removal of 4 bases from V and 0 bases from J, the junction contained 4 bases not matched to a gene. Germline V lookup: CDR1 SGHNT, CDR2 YENEEA. As DNA, the CDR3 is TGTGCCAGCAGCTCCGGACAGGGGAACTCTGGGGCCAACGTCCTGACTTTC. As protein: CASSSGQGNSGANVLTF. The variable domain in full, completed from reference TRBV11-3 and TRBJ2-6, reads EAGVVQSPRYKIIEKKQPVAFWCNPISGHNTLYWYLQNLGQGPELLIRYENEEAVDDSQLPKDRFSAERLKGVDSTLKIQPAELGDSAVYLCASSSGQGNSGANVLTFGAGSRLTVL.

V and J are TRBV7-9 and TRBJ2-7, with 13 bases identical to TRBD2. Germline CDR1 is SEHNR and CDR2 is FQNEAQ (reference sequence). The CDR3 is made up of 16 amino acids. With 5 bases clipped from V and 5 bases from J, the junction kept 9 bases outside the gene matches. The CDR3 sequence: CASSRTSGSNSNEQYF. The CDR3 bases are TGTGCCAGCAGCCGGACTAGCGGGAGTAACAGCAACGAGCAGTACTTC.

The rearrangement links TRBV5-4 to TRBJ2-1, with 11 bases aligning to TRBD1. Germline lookup yields CDR1 SGHNT and CDR2 YYREEE (reference sequence). With V trimmed by 2 bases and J by 6 bases, 1 base remained unmatched. CDR3 length equals 14 residues. CDR3 protein: CASSLGTGGNEQFF. The CDR3 DNA reads as TGTGCCAGCAGCTTAGGGACAGGGGGCAATGAGCAGTTCTTC. The complete variable domain, with remaining parts taken from reference TRBV5-4 and TRBJ2-1, reads ETGVTQSPTHLIKTRGQQVTLRCSSQSGHNTVSWYQQALGQGPQFIFQYYREEENGRGNFPPRFSGLQFPNYSSELNVNALELDDSALYLCASSLGTGGNEQFFGPGTRLTVL.

This chain connects TRBV4-1 to TRBJ2-1, with D possibly matching TRBD2 (6 bases). V was trimmed by 4 bases and J by 6 bases, leaving 16 bases between them. The CDR3 is 15 amino acids. Per the germline V gene, CDR1 is MGHRA and CDR2 is YSYEKL. The CDR3 is CASSLAGQGRNEQFF. Written as DNA, the CDR3 is TGCGCCAGCAGCCTCGCGGGGCAGGGCCGCAATGAGCAGTTCTTC.

This clone has just one count. In nucleotides, the CDR3 is TGTGCCAGCAGGGAGGCGGGGGGGAGCTCCTACAATGAGCAGTTCTTC. This gives the protein CASREAGGSSYNEQFF. The chain is built from TRBV27 and TRBJ2-1, with 9 bases aligning to TRBD2. V was pared by 6 bases and J by 0 bases, with 6 bases of the junction left unmatched. CDR3 size: 16 residues. Germline lookup yields CDR1 MNHEY and CDR2 SMNVEV (reference sequence).

This chain uses TRBV28 with TRBJ2-1; the D gene is possibly TRBD1 (5 bases). The germline gives CDR1 MDHEN, CDR2 SYDVKM. The V end was cut by 1 base, the J end by 1 base, with 5 bases between. The length of the CDR3 is 14 residues. This CDR3 reads CASSLSGSYNEQFF. CDR3 bases: TGTGCCAGCAGTTTATCAGGGTCCTACAATGAGCAGTTCTTC.

V is TRBV5-4 and J is TRBJ2-7, with 8 positions matching TRBD1. With V trimmed by 4 bases and J by 0 bases, 6 bases remained unmatched. The germline V gene encodes CDR1 SGHNT and CDR2 YYREEE (reference sequence). This CDR3 has 15 residues. The chain's CDR3 is CASSQTGVSSYEQYF. The CDR3 nucleotides read TGTGCCAGCAGCCAGACAGGGGTGAGCTCCTACGAGCAGTACTTC.

This clone was detected only once. This chain connects TRBV5-1 to TRBJ2-5, with 9 bases matching TRBD1. Germline-derived CDR1 and CDR2 are SGHRS and YFSETQ. V shed 4 bases, J shed 4 bases, and the junction held 8 bases outside the gene matches. CDR3 length equals 15 residues. The CDR3 sequence is CASSPGTGWGETQYF. In DNA, the CDR3 is TGCGCCAGCAGCCCTGGGACAGGGTGGGGAGAGACCCAGTACTTC.

The chain recombines TRBV5-1 with TRBJ2-1; TRBD2 agrees at 14 bases. The CDR3 is 18 amino acids. Looked up from germline, CDR1 is SGHRS and CDR2 is YFSETQ. Losses at the gene ends were 7 bases for V and 7 bases for J; bases not matched to a gene: 16. CDR3 in DNA: TGCGCCAGCGGTGACGGGACTAGCGGGAGCGGGCGTGGGAATGAGCAGTTCTTC. It yields the protein CASGDGTSGSGRGNEQFF.

The rearrangement uses TRBV25-1 and TRBJ2-7; perhaps TRBD2 as D (5 bases). Germline CDR1 MGHDK, CDR2 SYGVNS. This CDR3 has 13 amino acids. Trimming removed 3 bases from V and 6 bases from J, with 12 bases in between. In DNA, the CDR3 is TGTGCCAGCAGTGATGAGGGAGTAAGCGAGCAGTACTTC. Amino acids: CASSDEGVSEQYF.

The rearrangement joins TRBV19 to TRBJ2-7; D is perhaps TRBD2 (7 bases). The CDR3 is 13 amino acids. V shed 9 bases and J shed 2 bases, with 14 bases lying between them. The germline CDR1 and CDR2 sequences are LNHDA and SQIVND (reference sequence). The CDR3 protein is CASGGGGTYEQYF. CDR3 nucleotide sequence: TGTGCCAGCGGGGGAGGGGGGACCTACGAGCAGTACTTC.